This TCR beta chain emerged from a study of CD8+ T cells in alopecia areata. Specimens obtained from alopecia areata patients comprised lesional scalp punch biopsies and peripheral blood. Trimming removed 3 bases at V and 2 bases at J, with 8 bases between. This CDR3 region has 14 residues. From germline, CDR1 is SGHAT and CDR2 FQDESV (reference sequence). Broader study findings: Lesional scalp, notably in alopecia totalis/universalis, had clonality above that of normal scalp.

Note on this clone: Its antigen is as yet unknown.

RNA extraction and reverse transcription yielded cDNA as sequencing template. Produced via immunoSEQ multiplex PCR; TCRdb's table is partial and in-frame only. The sample lists approximately 150,000 clones, roughly 50% seen once, with about 6.3% in the top ten. The source material was CD4+ T cells sorted from blood. The chain has TRBV11-1 and TRBJ2-1; either TRBD1 or TRBD2 may fit D (6 bases each). This receptor was obtained from a human donor with alopecia areata. In DNA, the CDR3 is TGTGCCAGCAGCTTCGGGGGCGCCTACAATGAGCAGTTCTTC. Protein: CASSFGGAYNEQFF.